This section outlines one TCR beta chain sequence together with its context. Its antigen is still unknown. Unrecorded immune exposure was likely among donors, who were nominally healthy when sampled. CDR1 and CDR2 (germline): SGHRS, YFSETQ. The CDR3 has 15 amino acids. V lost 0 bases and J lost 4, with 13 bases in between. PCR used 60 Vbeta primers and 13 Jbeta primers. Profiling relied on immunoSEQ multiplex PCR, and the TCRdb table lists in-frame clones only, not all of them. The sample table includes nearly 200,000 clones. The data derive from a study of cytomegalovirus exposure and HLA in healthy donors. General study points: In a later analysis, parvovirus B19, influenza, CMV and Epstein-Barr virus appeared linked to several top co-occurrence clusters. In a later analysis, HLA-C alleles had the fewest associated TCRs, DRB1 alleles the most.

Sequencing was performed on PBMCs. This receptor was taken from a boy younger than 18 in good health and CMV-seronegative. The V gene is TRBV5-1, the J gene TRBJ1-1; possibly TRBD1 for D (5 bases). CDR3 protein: CASSLEWVGGTEAFF. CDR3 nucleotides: TGCGCCAGCAGCTTGGAGTGGGTGGGGGGCACTGAAGCTTTCTTT.